These 21 T cell receptor beta chains originate from one sample sequenced in a study of blood T cells in healthy people across ages. Primed by a sample-barcoded 5' primer and a J-beta primer mix, a second PCR proceeded for roughly 6 to 12 cycles. TCRdb processed the 5' RACE reads anew with MiXCR; each CDR3 protein has one entry. The data show more than 600,000 distinct CDR3 sequences, 20% to 25% seen once. These data are also associated with another study on T cells of mothers and their children.

The sequencing sample was made of blood. The receptors were sampled from a boy between 10 and 17 years old in good health.

This clonotype was found a few times. The J gene is TRBJ1-2, the V gene TRBV20-1, with D uncertain. Germline V gives CDR1 DFQATT, CDR2 SNEGSKA (reference sequence). The CDR3 is made up of 13 amino acids. V was shortened by 0 bases and J by 3 bases, with 8 bases between the two germline ends. The CDR3 DNA is TGCAGTGCTAGAGAGAACAGCTACTATGGCTACACCTTC. Amino acids: CSARENSYYGYTF.

V is TRBV12-5 and J is TRBJ2-5, with D possibly matching TRBD2 (6 bases). The V end lost 6 bases, the J end lost 3 bases, and 14 bases lay between the germline ends. CDR1 LGHNT and CDR2 FRNRAP come from the germline V gene. CDR3 size: 14 residues. This CDR3 reads CASGHGTPKETQYF. The CDR3 DNA follows: TGTGCTAGTGGCCACGGGACTCCTAAAGAGACCCAGTACTTC.

In its sample, this clonotype was seen a few times. The rearrangement joins TRBV29-1 to TRBJ2-7, with D possibly being TRBD1 (6 bases). This CDR3 comprises 15 residues. Germline CDR1 and CDR2: SQVTM and ANQGSEA. V was shortened by 6 bases and J by 2 bases, with 20 bases between the two germline ends. The CDR3 spells CSVTQTGTLTYEQYF. DNA for the CDR3: TGCAGCGTGACTCAGACCGGGACATTAACCTACGAGCAGTACTTC.

This clonotype was observed a few times. The chain employs TRBV14 and TRBJ2-5, with D unresolved. V was clipped by 0 bases and J by 2 bases, with 16 bases between them. Germline-derived CDR1 and CDR2 are SGHDN and FVKESK. The CDR3 extends over 17 amino acids. CDR3 amino acids: CASSQDAFQVPQETQYF. In nucleotides, the CDR3 is TGTGCCAGCAGCCAAGACGCGTTCCAGGTCCCGCAAGAGACCCAGTACTTC.

The chain links TRBV2 to TRBJ2-7, with D possibly matching TRBD2 (6 bases). CDR1 SNHLY and CDR2 FYNNEI come from the germline V gene. The CDR3 has 14 amino acids. V was trimmed by 9 bases and J by 2 bases, leaving 17 bases between them. This CDR3 reads CAREARTGAYEQYF. CDR3 nucleotide sequence: TGTGCCAGAGAAGCTAGGACGGGAGCCTACGAGCAGTACTTC.

This clonotype was found a few times. This chain joins TRBV28 and TRBJ2-7; 12 bases map to TRBD1. Looked up from germline, CDR1 is MDHEN and CDR2 is SYDVKM. The CDR3 totals 15 residues. Trimming removed 6 bases from V and 7 bases from J; junction bases left unmatched: 10. The CDR3 region is CASSLPGQGAREQYF. CDR3 in DNA: TGTGCCAGCAGCTTGCCGGGACAGGGGGCGAGGGAGCAGTACTTC.

This clonotype was detected only a few times. The chain's CDR3 is CSAGGSKETQYF. The CDR3 bases are TGCAGCGCGGGGGGGAGTAAAGAGACCCAGTACTTC. The chain combines TRBV20-1 with TRBJ2-5; TRBD2 matches 9 bases. Per germline, CDR1 DFQATT and CDR2 SNEGSKA (reference sequence). The CDR3 consists of 12 residues.

The chain is built from TRBV13 and TRBJ1-2; 7 positions match TRBD1. Trimming removed 5 bases from V and 8 bases from J; junction bases left unmatched: 11. Germline V gene sequence: CDR1 PRHDT, CDR2 FYEKMQ (reference sequence). This CDR3 is built from 14 residues. As DNA, the CDR3 is TGTGCCAGCAGCCAAGGGGGGACAGTTCACGGCTACACCTTC. Translating gives CASSQGGTVHGYTF.

This clonotype was seen repeatedly, ten times or more. The chain recombines TRBV29-1 with TRBJ2-5; no clear D. CDR3 length: 13 amino acids. In germline, CDR1 is SQVTM, CDR2 ANQGSEA. V lost 7 bases, J lost 5 bases, and 17 bases lay in between. CDR3 residues: CSADSGARETQYF. In DNA, the CDR3 is TGCAGCGCCGATTCAGGTGCCCGGGAGACCCAGTACTTC.

This clonotype was recorded a few times. V is TRBV25-1 and J is TRBJ2-4; a weak D match, TRBD1 (6 bases). This CDR3 region has 13 residues. With 0 bases removed from V and 7 bases from J, the gap between germline ends came to 7 bases. Germline loops: CDR1 MGHDK, CDR2 SYGVNS. CDR3 in amino acids: CASSEYGQNIQYF. DNA of the CDR3: TGTGCCAGCAGTGAATACGGACAGAACATTCAGTACTTC.

This clonotype was found a few times. The gene calls are TRBV10-3 and TRBJ2-7; 7 nucleotides agree with TRBD2. The CDR3 consists of 16 residues. Trimming took 4 bases from V and 1 from J; bases not matched to a gene: 10. Germline V lookup: CDR1 ENHRY, CDR2 SYGVKD. The CDR3 region is CAISAPLGRVSYEQYF. Here the CDR3 DNA reads TGTGCCATCAGTGCCCCACTTGGGAGGGTGTCCTACGAGCAGTACTTC.

This sequence joins TRBV7-3 and TRBJ1-1; D uncertain. CDR1 is SGHTA, CDR2 FQGTGA, per germline. CDR3 length equals 15 residues. Trimming took 2 bases from V and 1 from J, leaving 11 bases between them. CDR3 coding DNA: TGTGCCAGCAGCTTATGGGCAGGAGAGAACACTGAAGCTTTCTTT. It codes for CASSLWAGENTEAFF.

This clonotype was seen a handful of times. The V gene is TRBV4-3, the J gene TRBJ1-2, with D unresolved. Trimming stripped 0 bases from V and 6 bases from J, with 8 bases between. Germline CDR1 is LGHNA and CDR2 is YSLEER. CDR3 length equals 13 residues. The CDR3 nucleotides are TGCGCCAGCAGCCAAGATAGGTGGCATGGCTACACCTTC. Translation gives CASSQDRWHGYTF.

This chain connects TRBV12-5 to TRBJ2-5, with D uncertain. The CDR3 is 13 amino acids. Trimming left V 0 bases short and J 5 bases short, with 7 bases between. Germline CDR1 is LGHNT and CDR2 is FRNRAP. The CDR3 nucleotides read TGTGCTAGTGGTTTGGTAGGCCCGGAGACCCAGTACTTC. Encoded protein: CASGLVGPETQYF. The full variable domain, rest sourced from reference TRBV12-5 and TRBJ2-5, is DARVTQTPRHKVTEMGQEVTMRCQPILGHNTVFWYRQTMMQGLELLAYFRNRAPLDDSGMPKDRFSAEMPDATLATLKIQPSEPRDSAVYFCASGLVGPETQYFGPGTRLLVL.

This chain joins TRBV6-5 and TRBJ1-1; 9 bases are shared with TRBD1. Germline CDR1 is MNHEY and CDR2 is SVGAGI. The ends lost 8 bases at V and 2 bases at J; junction bases unmatched: 3. CDR3 size: 13 residues. Here the CDR3 reads CASVGQGNTEAFF. The DNA of the CDR3 is TGTGCCAGCGTGGGACAGGGAAACACTGAAGCTTTCTTT.

This clonotype turned up a few times. This rearrangement joins TRBV5-8 to TRBJ2-1, with a weak D call TRBD2 (6 bases). The CDR3 length is 15 residues. Trimming shortened V by 4 bases and J by 10 bases, and 21 bases separated the two germline ends. Germline V CDR1 and CDR2: SGHTS, YDEGEE. The CDR3 loop is CASSLLLGLRGEQFF. CDR3 DNA: TGTGCCAGCAGCCTATTACTAGGCCTTCGGGGGGAGCAGTTCTTC.

The chain uses TRBV5-4 and TRBJ2-5; perhaps D is TRBD1 or TRBD2 (5 bases each). The V end was cut by 2 bases, the J end by 5 bases, with 10 bases between. The CDR3 is 13 amino acids. The germline V gene encodes CDR1 SGHNT and CDR2 YYREEE (reference sequence). CDR3 region: CASSFQRGETQYF. Written as DNA, the CDR3 is TGTGCCAGCAGCTTCCAGAGGGGTGAGACCCAGTACTTC.

The chain employs TRBV12-3 or TRBV12-4 and TRBJ2-1; tentatively, D is TRBD1 or TRBD2 (6 bases each). The V and J ends lost 8 bases and 3 bases respectively, with 20 bases between them. This CDR3 has 16 residues. CDR3 region: CASGPGGGAYYNEQFF. CDR3 sequence (DNA): TGTGCCAGCGGCCCCGGGGGCGGGGCTTACTACAATGAGCAGTTCTTC.

CDR3 coding DNA: TGTGCCAGCAGCCCATCGACAGGGGCCTACGAGCAGTACTTC. Translated: CASSPSTGAYEQYF. This chain joins TRBV11-2 and TRBJ2-5, with 8 nucleotides matching TRBD1. Near its end, the DNA agrees better with TRBJ2-7, so the J call may be wrong. In germline, CDR1 is SGHAT, CDR2 FQNNGV. This CDR3 region has 14 residues.

This chain connects TRBV4-1 to TRBJ1-2, with D hard to call. The germline CDR1 and CDR2 sequences are MGHRA and YSYEKL. The CDR3 loop spans 17 amino acids. Trimming took 1 base from V and 6 from J, leaving 21 bases between them. CDR3 nucleotide sequence: TGCGCCAGCAGCCAAGTTATTTTTGGTCCGGGTCGGCATGGCTACACCTTC. Its protein is CASSQVIFGPGRHGYTF.

This clonotype was found once. J is TRBJ1-2 and V is TRBV7-9, with TRBD1 matching 7 bases. The V gene end was trimmed by 5 bases and the J gene end by 8 bases; junction bases not matched to a gene: 8. The CDR3 is 13 residues long. Looked up from germline, CDR1 is SEHNR and CDR2 is FQNEAQ (reference sequence). In nucleotides, the CDR3 is TGTGCCAGCAGCCATGGCGGGACAGTGGGCTACACCTTC. This gives the protein CASSHGGTVGYTF.